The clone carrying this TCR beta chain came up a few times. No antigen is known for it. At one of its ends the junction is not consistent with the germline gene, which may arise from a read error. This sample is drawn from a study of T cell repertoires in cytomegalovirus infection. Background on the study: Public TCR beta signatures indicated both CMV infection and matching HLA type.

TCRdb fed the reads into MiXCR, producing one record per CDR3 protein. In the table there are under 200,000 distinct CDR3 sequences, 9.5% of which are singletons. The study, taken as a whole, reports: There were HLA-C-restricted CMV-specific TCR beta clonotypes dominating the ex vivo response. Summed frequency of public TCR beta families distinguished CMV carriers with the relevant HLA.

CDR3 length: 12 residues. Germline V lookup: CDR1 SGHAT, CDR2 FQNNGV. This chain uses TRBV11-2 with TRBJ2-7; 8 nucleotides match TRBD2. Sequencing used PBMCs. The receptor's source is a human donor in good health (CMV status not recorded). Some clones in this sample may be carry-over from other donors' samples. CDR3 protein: CASSLEGWTSRF. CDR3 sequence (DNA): TGTGCCAGCAGCCTGGAGGGGTGGACTAGCCGCTTC. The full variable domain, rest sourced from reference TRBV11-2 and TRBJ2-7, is EAGVAQSPRYKIIEKRQSVAFWCNPISGHATLYWYQQILGQGPKLLIQFQNNGVVDDSQLPKDRFSAERLKGVDSTLKIQPAKLEDSAVYLCASSLEGWTSRFGPGTRLTVT.